A selection of T cell receptor beta chains follows, all from one sample in a study of T cells expressing NK-cell markers. From its re-call of the 5' RACE reads, TCRdb lists each CDR3 protein once, without DNA. This repertoire comprises about 380,000 distinct CDR3 sequences; its ten largest clones make up 5% to 5.5%. Source material: blood T cells: a sorted CD56 or NKG2C T cell subset, CD4+ or CD8+ T cells, or bulk PBMC T cells (not recorded which). The receptors shown here come from a man aged 18-75 years in good health. The CDR3 runs from the conserved cysteine through the conserved F or W. Fields, in order: CDR3 protein, CDR3 length, V gene, J gene.

CDR3aa: CASTTRGYSGANVLTF; len: 16; v_gene: TRBV12-3/TRBV12-4; j_gene: TRBJ2-6
CDR3aa: CASRVGEGRLTNDGYTF; len: 17; v_gene: TRBV5-1; j_gene: TRBJ1-2
CDR3aa: CSIRGGFEQYF; len: 11; v_gene: TRBV20-1; j_gene: TRBJ2-7
CDR3aa: CASRTRTGVTDTQYF; len: 15; v_gene: TRBV7-2; j_gene: TRBJ2-3
CDR3aa: CASSPLPRGVGTEAFF; len: 16; v_gene: TRBV18; j_gene: TRBJ1-1
CDR3aa: CASSYMRANNEQFF; len: 14; v_gene: TRBV6-5; j_gene: TRBJ2-1
CDR3aa: CASSQQLAGDQETQYF; len: 16; v_gene: TRBV4-2; j_gene: TRBJ2-5
CDR3aa: CASSLLAEIPSYEQYF; len: 16; v_gene: TRBV5-1; j_gene: TRBJ2-7
CDR3aa: CAAEEGKGGQENTEAFF; len: 17; v_gene: TRBV12-3/TRBV12-4; j_gene: TRBJ1-1
CDR3aa: CASSPDRLAGTPTGELFF; len: 18; v_gene: TRBV6-2/TRBV6-3; j_gene: TRBJ2-2
CDR3aa: CSAPSGRGSYEQYF; len: 14; v_gene: TRBV20-1; j_gene: TRBJ2-7
CDR3aa: CASSPTQGAAGYTF; len: 14; v_gene: TRBV3-1; j_gene: TRBJ1-2
CDR3aa: CASVPGQSRTEAFF; len: 14; v_gene: TRBV5-7; j_gene: TRBJ1-1
CDR3aa: CASSPQLAGGYNEQFF; len: 16; v_gene: TRBV5-1; j_gene: TRBJ2-1
CDR3aa: CASSHSTAGGPDTQYF; len: 16; v_gene: TRBV4-2; j_gene: TRBJ2-3
CDR3aa: CASSRLHDSAANYGYTF; len: 17; v_gene: TRBV7-9; j_gene: TRBJ1-2
CDR3aa: CASSAPGQGARSYEQYF; len: 17; v_gene: TRBV6-1; j_gene: TRBJ2-7
CDR3aa: CASSTYRRAYRSGANVLTF; len: 19; v_gene: TRBV27; j_gene: TRBJ2-6
CDR3aa: CASRRQPTYEQYF; len: 13; v_gene: TRBV27; j_gene: TRBJ2-7
CDR3aa: CASTGLAGRINEQFF; len: 15; v_gene: TRBV27; j_gene: TRBJ2-1
CDR3aa: CASSQGADMNTEAFF; len: 15; v_gene: TRBV4-2; j_gene: TRBJ1-1
CDR3aa: CASSPLQGSGRRPQHF; len: 16; v_gene: TRBV6-1; j_gene: TRBJ1-5
CDR3aa: CASSLWAGGANTGELFF; len: 17; v_gene: TRBV12-3/TRBV12-4; j_gene: TRBJ2-2
CDR3aa: CASSTQLSVSGANVLTF; len: 17; v_gene: TRBV12-3/TRBV12-4; j_gene: TRBJ2-6
CDR3aa: CASSLQVVGQGAVHEQYF; len: 18; v_gene: TRBV11-1; j_gene: TRBJ2-7
CDR3aa: CASSFGLDNEQYF; len: 13; v_gene: TRBV12-3/TRBV12-4; j_gene: TRBJ2-7